The clone carrying this T cell receptor (beta chain) was detected only a few times. Its antigen is not identified. Unique molecular identifier tags were affixed to discrete cDNA molecules. In TCRdb, the 5' RACE reads were re-called with MiXCR into one record per CDR3 protein. Among tens of thousands of distinct CDR3 sequences, about a tenth were seen once, and the ten largest hold over 6%. V lost 4 bases and J lost 3; bases outside the gene matches: 8. Germline V gives CDR1 SGHTA, CDR2 FQGNSA. The CDR3 extends over 16 amino acids. The sample is drawn from a study of early T cells in non-severe SARS-CoV-2 infection. Study-level information: The input, bulk RNA from unsorted whole blood, was sequenced, and chains were unpaired. Study-wide findings and caveats: Matching with VDJdb favored anti-spike CD8 responses (missing private and CD4 specificities).

The sequence came from an adult who was a healthcare worker with PCR-confirmed SARS-CoV-2 infection or an uninfected control (not recorded which). V is TRBV7-2 and J is TRBJ2-3; 9 bases match TRBD2. Sequencing used whole blood, obtained at baseline. The DNA for the CDR3 is TGTGCCAGCAGCTCCCCGTTGGCGGGGGGGACAGATACGCAGTATTTT. Translated: CASSSPLAGGTDTQYF.